This is a list of T cell receptor beta chains from one sample in a study of T cell responses to AZD1222 COVID-19 vaccine. This table comes from immunoSEQ multiplex PCR, and its TCRdb copy is limited to in-frame clones, with some not included. This sample has around 130,000 clones, with around 91% found just once. The sample consisted of peripheral blood, taken on day 0 of AZD1222 vaccination. The receptors here all came from an adult in good health. The CDR3 runs from the conserved cysteine through the conserved F or W. The D gene is left open where the match is weak. Size values are once, few and many counts, or a class for expanded clones, and some rows have none.

J	size	V	D	DNA	CDR3
TRBJ2-3	-	TRBV5-1	-	TGCGCCAGCAGCTTGGGCGGGTTTAGCACAGATACGCAGTATTTT	CASSLGGFSTDTQYF
TRBJ1-2	-	TRBV5-6	TRBD1	TGTGCCAGCAGCCCGACAGGGGGCGACCATGGCTACACCTTC	CASSPTGGDHGYTF
TRBJ2-3	-	TRBV7-2	TRBD2	TGTGCCAGCAGCTTAGCTAGCGGGGCAGATACGCAGTATTTT	CASSLASGADTQYF
TRBJ2-1	once	TRBV5-1	TRBD2	TGCGCCAGCAGCCCCTCCCCGGGACTAGCGGGATCTAGTGAGCAGTTCTTC	CASSPSPGLAGSSEQFF
TRBJ1-5	-	TRBV28	-	TGTGCCAGCAAAGAAGGACAGCATAGCAATCAGCCCCAGCATTTT	CASKEGQHSNQPQHF
TRBJ1-5	-	TRBV5-1	-	TGCGCCAGCAGCTTGGGCCAGGCTAATCAGCCCCAGCATTTT	CASSLGQANQPQHF
TRBJ1-2	-	TRBV7-2	TRBD1	TGTGCCAGCAGCCCTAGGTCAGGGACAGGGGGCGGTTATGGCTACACCTTC	CASSPRSGTGGGYGYTF
TRBJ1-2	-	TRBV18	-	TGTGCCAGCTCACCAGACATGGGCCGCCTTAACTATGGCTACACCTTC	CASSPDMGRLNYGYTF
TRBJ1-1	-	TRBV5-1	-	TGCGCCAGCAGCTTGCAAGGGTCCAATGAAGCTTTCTTT	CASSLQGSNEAFF
TRBJ1-1	-	TRBV3-1/TRBV3-2	-	TGTGCCAGCAGCCAAGATAACACTGAAGCTTTCTTT	CASSQDNTEAFF
TRBJ1-2	-	TRBV5-8	-	TGTGCCAGCAGCTTCGTCAGGGCGGGCTACACCTTC	CASSFVRAGYTF
TRBJ1-4	-	TRBV29-1	-	TGCAGCGTTCTGGGTACTAATGAAAAACTGTTTTTT	CSVLGTNEKLFF
TRBJ1-3	-	TRBV28	-	TGTGCCAGCAACACCGTCTCTGGAAACACCATATATTTT	CASNTVSGNTIYF
TRBJ1-2	-	TRBV4-3	-	TGCGCCAGCAGCCCCGGGACTGGGAACTATGGCTACACCTTC	CASSPGTGNYGYTF
TRBJ1-5	-	TRBV7-2	-	TGTGCCAGCAGCTTAGTATCCCAGATCAATCAGCCCCAGCATTTT	CASSLVSQINQPQHF
TRBJ1-4	-	TRBV7-9	-	TGTGCCAGCAGCCCAGACAGGATCGAAGGTGAAAAACTGTTTTTT	CASSPDRIEGEKLFF